Shown below are 22 T cell receptor beta chains from a single sample sequenced in a study of lymphopenia after photon versus proton radiotherapy. Assay: immunoSEQ multiplex PCR; the TCRdb copy retains only in-frame clones and omits some. The data contain about 40,000 clones, about 83% of them singletons. The specimen was peripheral blood, collected from a patient treated with photon-based radiotherapy. These receptors were collected from a man between 45 and 60 years old with gastric cancer.

This clone was counted a few times. This rearrangement joins TRBV10-3 to TRBJ2-7; D gene unclear. V was trimmed by 10 bases and J by 2 bases, leaving 18 bases between them. Germline V CDR1 and CDR2: ENHRY, SYGVKD. The length of the CDR3 is 14 residues. The CDR3 nucleotides are TGTGCCACTTCCTCGAGAGATACTACCTACGAGCAGTACTTC. As protein: CATSSRDTTYEQYF.

In DNA, the CDR3 is TGTGCCAGCAGTGACTCTGACGGAAGGAACACTGAAGCTTTCTTT. Translated: CASSDSDGRNTEAFF. The chain carries TRBV6-4 and TRBJ1-1; unclear D gene. The germline CDR1 and CDR2 sequences are MRHNA and SNTAGT. The CDR3 loop spans 15 amino acids. Trimming cost V 0 bases and J 1 base, with 9 bases left between them.

The chain has TRBV7-9 and TRBJ2-3; 7 bases fit TRBD2. The germline CDR1 and CDR2 sequences are SEHNR and FQNEAQ (reference sequence). This CDR3 spans 16 amino acids. Unmatched junction bases numbered 11, after V lost 4 bases and J lost 4 bases. The CDR3 reads CASSSWTRDHPDTQYF. Written as DNA, the CDR3 is TGTGCCAGCAGCTCGTGGACTAGGGATCACCCAGATACGCAGTATTTT.

This chain links TRBV6-1 with TRBJ2-3; 7 bases match TRBD2. Germline assignment: CDR1 MNHNS and CDR2 SASEGT. This CDR3 is 16 amino acids long. The V gene end was trimmed by 1 base and the J gene end by 0 bases; junction bases not matched to a gene: 4. CDR3 DNA sequence: TGTGCCAGCAGTGAAGTGGCGGGAGTAAGCACAGATACGCAGTATTTT. This codes for CASSEVAGVSTDTQYF.

The chain couples TRBV10-3 to TRBJ1-1, with D possibly being TRBD1 (6 bases). This CDR3 comprises 12 residues. The V and J ends lost 4 bases and 5 bases respectively, with 8 bases between them. CDR1 and CDR2 from the germline V gene are ENHRY and SYGVKD. This CDR3 is CAISGGATEAFF. The CDR3 DNA reads as TGTGCCATCAGTGGGGGGGCAACTGAAGCTTTCTTT.

J is TRBJ2-2 and V is TRBV2, with TRBD1 identical over 8 bases. The CDR3 has 15 residues. Germline V gene lookup returns CDR1 SNHLY and CDR2 FYNNEI. V gave up 7 bases and J gave up 5 bases; unmatched junction bases: 9. This chain's CDR3 is CASNPGGAGTGELFF. The CDR3 nucleotides are TGTGCCAGCAACCCAGGGGGCGCAGGAACCGGGGAGCTGTTTTTT.

The chain couples TRBV11-3 to TRBJ2-2; D remains ambiguous. The germline CDR1 and CDR2 sequences are SGHNT and YENEEA. The CDR3 is made up of 13 amino acids. The V end was cut by 3 bases, the J end by 2 bases, with 4 bases between. The CDR3 is CASSFTNTGELFF. The CDR3 nucleotides are TGTGCCAGCAGCTTCACTAACACCGGGGAGCTGTTTTTT.

There are a few counts of this clone. V usage is TRBV5-1 and J usage is TRBJ2-7; the D call may be TRBD1 or TRBD2 (5 bases each). The CDR3 is made up of 16 amino acids. Germline assignment: CDR1 SGHRS and CDR2 YFSETQ. V lost 0 bases and J lost 2, with 15 bases in between. In DNA, the CDR3 is TGCGCCAGCAGCTTGGGTTCGAGGGGAGCAGCCTACGAGCAGTACTTC. Its translation is CASSLGSRGAAYEQYF.

The chain couples TRBV5-4 to TRBJ2-6, with TRBD1 matching over 7 bases. From germline, CDR1 is SGHNT and CDR2 YYREEE (reference sequence). The V segment lost 0 bases and the J segment 0 bases; nucleotides outside the gene matches: 6. The CDR3 totals 18 residues. This chain's CDR3 is CASSLAGTVISGANVLTF. Written as DNA, the CDR3 is TGTGCCAGCAGCTTGGCAGGGACAGTTATCTCTGGGGCCAACGTCCTGACTTTC. Using reference TRBV5-4 and TRBJ2-6 for the parts outside the CDR3, the full variable domain is ETGVTQSPTHLIKTRGQQVTLRCSSQSGHNTVSWYQQALGQGPQFIFQYYREEENGRGNFPPRFSGLQFPNYSSELNVNALELDDSALYLCASSLAGTVISGANVLTFGAGSRLTVL.

This clone was recorded only once. The chain has TRBV2 and TRBJ1-3; 7 bases match TRBD1. The V segment lost 5 bases and the J segment 3 bases; nucleotides outside the gene matches: 7. This CDR3 spans 15 amino acids. CDR1 is SNHLY, CDR2 FYNNEI, per germline. The CDR3 nucleotides are TGTGCCAGCAGTCTCGGGACAGTCGGTGGAAACACCATATATTTT. Its protein is CASSLGTVGGNTIYF. The full variable domain, with the rest looked up from reference TRBV2 and TRBJ1-3, is EPEVTQTPSHQVTQMGQEVILRCVPISNHLYFYWYRQILGQKVEFLVSFYNNEISEKSEIFDDQFSVERPDGSNFTLKIRSTKLEDSAMYFCASSLGTVGGNTIYFGEGSWLTVV.

The chain recombines TRBV9 with TRBJ2-2; D is undetermined. CDR3 length equals 15 residues. Germline CDR1 and CDR2: SGDLS and YYNGEE. V dropped 4 bases and J dropped 3 bases, with 13 bases sitting between them. This chain's CDR3 is CASSPRMWDTGELFF. CDR3 DNA sequence: TGTGCCAGCAGCCCCCGTATGTGGGACACCGGGGAGCTGTTTTTT.

This clone has just a few counts. The rearrangement links TRBV30 to TRBJ2-2; 7 nucleotides match TRBD2. The CDR3 spans 14 residues. V lost 3 bases to trimming and J lost 7 bases; unmatched junction nucleotides: 8. Germline assignment: CDR1 GTSNPN and CDR2 SVGIG (reference sequence). In nucleotides, the CDR3 is TGTGCCTGGAGGCCGTCGGGGGAGGGCGGGGAGCTGTTTTTT. This encodes CAWRPSGEGGELFF.

On this clone itself: The sample carries other DNA sequences with the same CDR3. The J gene is TRBJ1-5, the V gene TRBV5-1; D is uncertain. The CDR3 has 15 amino acids. The germline V gene encodes CDR1 SGHRS and CDR2 YFSETQ. The V and J ends lost 0 bases and 2 bases respectively, with 9 bases between them. The CDR3 DNA sequence: TGCGCCAGCAGCTTGGAGGGTGTCGGCAATCAGCCCCAGCATTTT. Translated: CASSLEGVGNQPQHF. The whole variable domain, filled in from reference TRBV5-1 and TRBJ1-5, reads KAGVTQTPRYLIKTRGQQVTLSCSPISGHRSVSWYQQTPGQGLQFLFEYFSETQRNKGNFPGRFSGRQFSNSRSEMNVSTLELGDSALYLCASSLEGVGNQPQHFGDGTRLSIL.

This clone appeared a single time. The V and J genes are TRBV7-2 and TRBJ2-1, with TRBD2 as a possible D gene (5 bases). Per germline, CDR1 SGHTA and CDR2 FQGNSA. Trimming stripped 5 bases from V and 7 bases from J, with 27 bases between. The CDR3 is 18 amino acids. As DNA, the CDR3 is TGTGCCAGCAGCCACGCAGCCCCTAGCCTCGGGGTTTGGAATGAGCAGTTCTTC. Its translation is CASSHAAPSLGVWNEQFF. Together with reference TRBV7-2 and TRBJ2-1, the CDR3 gives the full variable domain: GAGVSQSPSNKVTEKGKDVELRCDPISGHTALYWYRQSLGQGLEFLIYFQGNSAPDKSGLPSDRFSAERTGGSVSTLTIQRTQQEDSAVYLCASSHAAPSLGVWNEQFFGPGTRLTVL.

The chain uses TRBV19 and TRBJ2-1; perhaps TRBD2 as D (10 bases). Between the trimmed V and J ends, which lost 4 bases and 0 bases, there was a span of 34 bases. The CDR3 has 23 residues. CDR1 LNHDA and CDR2 SQIVND come from the germline V gene (reference sequence). The CDR3 loop reads CASSTQETGGIAGGSSSYNEQFF. The CDR3 DNA sequence: TGTGCCAGTAGTACCCAAGAGACAGGGGGGATAGCGGGAGGATCCAGCTCCTACAATGAGCAGTTCTTC. The whole variable domain, filled in from reference TRBV19 and TRBJ2-1, reads DGGITQSPKYLFRKEGQNVTLSCEQNLNHDAMYWYRQDPGQGLRLIYYSQIVNDFQKGDIAEGYSVSREKKESFPLTVTSAQKNPTAFYLCASSTQETGGIAGGSSSYNEQFFGPGTRLTVL.

This clone was observed a handful of times. The chain is built from TRBV6-6 and TRBJ2-1; TRBD1 agrees at 7 bases. Germline trimming cut 5 bases from V and 2 bases from J; bases unmatched to any gene: 3. This CDR3 has 14 amino acids. The germline gives CDR1 MNHNY, CDR2 SVGAGI (reference sequence). CDR3 residues: CASSRQGAYNEQFF. CDR3 nucleotide sequence: TGTGCCAGCAGTCGACAGGGAGCCTACAATGAGCAGTTCTTC.

The chain recombines TRBV9 with TRBJ1-2; 9 bases are shared with TRBD1. Trimming cost V 2 bases and J 4 bases; bases outside gene matches: 12. The CDR3 covers 17 residues. CDR1 is SGDLS and CDR2 is YYNGEE in the germline V gene. The chain's CDR3 is CASSVGEGTGLGYGYTF. The CDR3 region has the DNA TGTGCCAGCAGCGTGGGGGAAGGGACAGGGCTAGGCTATGGCTACACCTTC. Using reference TRBV9 and TRBJ1-2 for the parts outside the CDR3, the full variable domain is DSGVTQTPKHLITATGQRVTLRCSPRSGDLSVYWYQQSLDQGLQFLIQYYNGEERAKGNILERFSAQQFPDLHSELNLSSLELGDSALYFCASSVGEGTGLGYGYTFGSGTRLTVV.

This sequence joins TRBV2 and TRBJ2-7, with D possibly TRBD1 on 6 matching bases. This CDR3 comprises 15 residues. The germline V and J ends were trimmed by 4 bases and 0 bases, with 13 bases remaining between them. Germline loops: CDR1 SNHLY, CDR2 FYNNEI. The CDR3 DNA reads as TGTGCCAGCAGTGCAGGGACAACCGCCTCCTACGAGCAGTACTTC. Its translation is CASSAGTTASYEQYF.

This chain uses TRBV2 with TRBJ2-3; no reliable D call. Germline CDR1 reads SNHLY; CDR2 reads FYNNEI. The V end lost 8 bases, the J end lost 1 base, and 7 bases lay between the germline ends. The CDR3 runs 12 residues. In nucleotides, the CDR3 is TGTGCCAGCGTAGTTGGCACAGATACGCAGTATTTT. Encoded protein: CASVVGTDTQYF.

The chain combines TRBV10-3 with TRBJ2-1, with D perhaps TRBD1 (5 bases). The germline V gene has CDR1 ENHRY and CDR2 SYGVKD. Trimming removed 3 bases from V and 8 bases from J, with 11 bases in between. This CDR3 contains 13 residues. CDR3 DNA: TGTGCCATCAGTGACCCCCCCAGGGATGAGCAGTTCTTC. This gives the protein CAISDPPRDEQFF.

This rearrangement joins TRBV19 to TRBJ2-1; TRBD2 matches at 8 bases. The V gene's germline CDR1 is LNHDA and CDR2 SQIVND (reference sequence). The CDR3 spans 15 residues. The ends lost 2 bases at V and 4 bases at J; junction bases unmatched: 4. The CDR3 sequence is CASSITSGYYNEQFF. CDR3 nucleotide sequence: TGTGCCAGTAGTATAACTAGCGGCTATTACAATGAGCAGTTCTTC.

The CDR3 DNA reads TGTGCCAGCAGCCAAGAAGTTCAAAACACCGGGGAGCTGTTTTTT. It specifies CASSQEVQNTGELFF. The chain recombines TRBV4-2 with TRBJ2-2; no reliable D call. The CDR3 length is 15 residues. V was pared by 0 bases and J by 2 bases, with 7 bases between. In germline, CDR1 is LGHNA, CDR2 YNFKEQ.